This T cell receptor beta chain came from a study of T cells in localized non-small cell lung cancer. Notes on the study in general: Of the tissues analyzed, uninvolved adjacent lung showed maximal T cell clonality, greater than tumor.

Clones were read by immunoSEQ multiplex PCR, and TCRdb kept only the in-frame ones, dropping some. The sample carries some 30,000 clones, around 90% recorded once. This clone has just a few counts. Its antigen is undetermined. Trimming at V came to 4 bases and at J to 1 base, leaving 1 base not matched to a gene. Germline-derived CDR1 and CDR2 are MRHNA and SNTAGT. This CDR3 region has 15 residues. The chain recombines TRBV6-4 with TRBJ2-3, with 11 bases that match TRBD2. Sequencing used peripheral blood, obtained before any cancer treatment. The clonotype comes from a female donor older than 55 with stage I lung adenocarcinoma. The CDR3 nucleotides read TGTGCCAGCAGTGTGACTAGCGGGGGCACAGATACGCAGTATTTT. This sequence encodes CASSVTSGGTDTQYF.